These 30 T cell receptor beta chains were all obtained from the same sample, sequenced in a study of CD8 T cells in Susac syndrome. RNA amounts of about 0.5 to 1 ug underwent reverse transcription with random hexamers. TCRdb independently ran MiXCR on the immunoSEQ multiplex PCR reads; one entry per CDR3 protein. The data contain about 200,000 distinct CDR3 sequences, roughly 96% of them singletons. Sample: CD4+ T cells from PBMCs. Every receptor here comes from a human donor in good health.

The chain uses TRBV3-1 and TRBJ2-5; 10 bases are a match to TRBD2. The CDR3 spans 16 residues. CDR1 is LGHDT, CDR2 YNNKEL, per germline (reference sequence). V gave up 4 bases and J gave up 6 bases; unmatched junction bases: 11. The CDR3 DNA reads TGTGCCAGCAGCCTTCAGGCTAGCGGGAGTGGAAAGACCCAGTACTTC. This encodes CASSLQASGSGKTQYF.

V usage is TRBV29-1 and J usage is TRBJ1-1; tentatively, D is TRBD1 (6 bases). The CDR3 has 12 amino acids. V shed 6 bases and J shed 8 bases, with 16 bases lying between them. Germline lookup yields CDR1 SQVTM and CDR2 ANQGSEA. In DNA, the CDR3 is TGCAGCGTAAAGCACTTGGGGACAGAAGCTTTCTTT. Translation: CSVKHLGTEAFF.

The gene calls are TRBV19 and TRBJ2-7, with a tentative D call TRBD2 (6 bases). Trimming took 5 bases from V and 6 from J, leaving 17 bases between them. Germline V lookup: CDR1 LNHDA, CDR2 SQIVND (reference sequence). The CDR3 loop spans 14 amino acids. CDR3 DNA: TGTGCCAGTAGTGTTGATACTAGCTCCGGCGAGCAGTACTTC. As protein: CASSVDTSSGEQYF.

The rearrangement joins TRBV28 to TRBJ2-7; D gene ambiguous. V lost 5 bases and J lost 0, with 11 bases in between. Germline CDR1 reads MDHEN; CDR2 reads SYDVKM. This CDR3 comprises 14 residues. The CDR3 coding sequence is TGTGCCAGCAGTGATACCGGGCCCTCCTACGAGCAGTACGTC. Amino acid sequence: CASSDTGPSYEQYV.

The V gene is TRBV6-5, the J gene TRBJ2-5; TRBD1 or TRBD2 may be the D gene (5 bases each). Trimming pared 5 bases from V and 5 bases from J, leaving 15 bases between. Germline CDR1 is MNHEY and CDR2 is SVGAGI. The CDR3 totals 14 residues. DNA for the CDR3: TGTGCCAGCAGTGCGTCAGGGAGTGAGGAGACCCAGTACTTC. It codes for CASSASGSEETQYF.

The chain carries TRBV9 and TRBJ2-5; TRBD2 agrees at 13 bases. The CDR3 totals 17 residues. Germline values: CDR1 SGDLS, CDR2 YYNGEE. Trimming cost V 3 bases and J 1 base; bases outside gene matches: 6. The CDR3: CASSGGTSGNPQETQYF. Here the CDR3 DNA reads TGTGCCAGCAGCGGGGGGACTAGCGGGAACCCCCAAGAGACCCAGTACTTC.

The genes are TRBV3-1 and TRBJ2-5; D unclear. The V gene lost 2 bases and the J gene lost 7 bases, with 11 bases spanning the gap. The germline V gene has CDR1 LGHDT and CDR2 YNNKEL (reference sequence). This CDR3 contains 13 residues. The CDR3 DNA is TGTGCCAGCAGCCAAAAATGGGATGGGACCCAGTACTTC. Translated: CASSQKWDGTQYF.

The chain carries TRBV20-1 and TRBJ1-5; D might be TRBD1 (6 bases). The CDR3 runs 13 residues. Germline V lookup: CDR1 DFQATT, CDR2 SNEGSKA (reference sequence). Between the trimmed V and J ends, which lost 5 bases and 9 bases, there was a span of 17 bases. CDR3 sequence reads: CSAQSRGVGPQHF. CDR3 DNA sequence: TGCAGTGCTCAAAGCAGGGGAGTGGGGCCCCAGCATTTT.

This clonotype was found once. V gene TRBV29-1 combines with J gene TRBJ2-1; TRBD2 matches at 7 bases. With V trimmed by 3 bases and J by 8 bases, 19 bases remained unmatched. CDR1 SQVTM and CDR2 ANQGSEA come from the germline V gene. The CDR3 runs 17 residues. The CDR3 region is CSVEQRRKGTTPDEQFF. CDR3 DNA: TGCAGCGTTGAGCAGCGCCGGAAGGGGACTACACCGGATGAGCAGTTCTTC.

As regards this clonotype: The junction differs from germline at one of its ends, possibly a read error. J is TRBJ2-1 and V is TRBV2, with 8 bases lining up with TRBD1. The length of the CDR3 is 13 residues. Germline CDR1 reads SNHLY; CDR2 reads FYNNEI. In nucleotides, the CDR3 is TGTGCCAGCAGGGAAGGACAGGGCGGCGAGCAGTTCTTC. It translates to CASREGQGGEQFF.

The chain has TRBV9 and TRBJ2-1, with TRBD2 matching over 9 bases. Trimming cost V 0 bases and J 6 bases; bases outside gene matches: 4. Germline V CDR1 and CDR2: SGDLS, YYNGEE. The CDR3 extends over 15 amino acids. The DNA of the CDR3 is TGTGCCAGCAGCGTAGGACAGCGGGAGGTCAATGAGCAGTTCTTC. It encodes CASSVGQREVNEQFF.

The chain carries TRBV5-1 and TRBJ1-1; D uncertain. The V end lost 2 bases, the J end lost 0 bases, and 8 bases lay between the germline ends. The CDR3 is made up of 14 amino acids. Germline assignment: CDR1 SGHRS and CDR2 YFSETQ. The DNA of the CDR3 is TGCGCCAGCAGCTTAGGCTCATTGAACACTGAAGCTTTCTTT. It encodes CASSLGSLNTEAFF. The entire variable domain, with the rest obtained from reference TRBV5-1 and TRBJ1-1, is as follows: KAGVTQTPRYLIKTRGQQVTLSCSPISGHRSVSWYQQTPGQGLQFLFEYFSETQRNKGNFPGRFSGRQFSNSRSEMNVSTLELGDSALYLCASSLGSLNTEAFFGQGTRLTVV.

The chain is built from TRBV12-5 and TRBJ1-2; D remains ambiguous. V was cut by 7 bases and J by 0 bases, with 6 bases left in between. Per the germline V gene, CDR1 is LGHNT and CDR2 is FRNRAP. The CDR3 extends over 12 amino acids. The CDR3 spells CASAQANYGYTF. The CDR3 region has the DNA TGTGCTAGTGCCCAAGCTAACTATGGCTACACCTTC.

The rearrangement uses TRBV7-2 and TRBJ2-7; the D is unclear. The germline V gene encodes CDR1 SGHTA and CDR2 FQGNSA. This CDR3 spans 13 amino acids. Trimming shortened V by 2 bases and J by 3 bases, and 8 bases separated the two germline ends. CDR3 in amino acids: CASSLHPDYEQYF. DNA for the CDR3: TGTGCCAGCAGCTTACACCCTGACTACGAGCAGTACTTC.

This clonotype has just a few counts. The rearrangement uses TRBV29-1 and TRBJ2-3, with 7 positions matching TRBD2. Germline-derived CDR1 and CDR2 are SQVTM and ANQGSEA. Trimming removed 4 bases from V and 0 bases from J; junction bases left unmatched: 1. This CDR3 comprises 13 residues. The CDR3 loop is CSVGSGSTDTQYF. The CDR3 nucleotides are TGCAGCGTTGGTAGCGGGAGCACAGATACGCAGTATTTT.

This rearrangement joins TRBV21-1 to TRBJ2-1. TRBV21-1 constitutes a pseudogene. The CDR3 loop spans 13 amino acids. The CDR3 protein is CASSKAGAYEQFF. The CDR3, as DNA: TGTGCCAGCAGCAAAGCCGGAGCATATGAGCAGTTCTTC.

The gene calls are TRBV30 and TRBJ2-2; 15 positions agree with TRBD2. The CDR3 loop spans 17 amino acids. V shed 4 bases, J shed 7 bases, and the junction held 10 bases outside the gene matches. Germline-derived CDR1 and CDR2 are GTSNPN and SVGIG (reference sequence). The CDR3 loop is CAWTRRTSGRAIGELFF. The CDR3 DNA reads TGTGCCTGGACGCGCCGGACTAGCGGGAGGGCGATCGGGGAGCTGTTTTTT.

The chain employs TRBV28 and TRBJ2-7; 7 bases fit TRBD1. The ends lost 8 bases at V and 5 bases at J; junction bases unmatched: 12. CDR1 MDHEN and CDR2 SYDVKM come from the germline V gene. The CDR3 is made up of 14 amino acids. The CDR3 DNA reads as TGTGCCAGCTGTGGCCCGGACAGGTGGGACGAGCAGTACGTC. This translates into CASCGPDRWDEQYV.

The genes are TRBV3-1 and TRBJ2-5; perhaps TRBD1 as D (5 bases). CDR1 is LGHDT and CDR2 is YNNKEL in the germline V gene (reference sequence). CDR3 length equals 14 residues. The V end lost 3 bases, the J end lost 4 bases, and 12 bases lay between the germline ends. CDR3 sequence reads: CASSHTRTGETQYF. DNA of the CDR3: TGTGCCAGCAGCCATACTCGAACAGGAGAGACCCAGTACTTC.

This clonotype has just a few counts. This chain joins TRBV19 and TRBJ1-5, with 7 positions matching TRBD1. The germline V gene encodes CDR1 LNHDA and CDR2 SQIVND (reference sequence). With V trimmed by 6 bases and J by 4 bases, 3 bases remained unmatched. This CDR3 region has 13 residues. In DNA, the CDR3 is TGTGCCAGTAGCCGGGACAGAAATCAGCCCCAGCATTTT. Residues: CASSRDRNQPQHF. Filled out from reference TRBV19 and TRBJ1-5, the complete variable domain reads DGGITQSPKYLFRKEGQNVTLSCEQNLNHDAMYWYRQDPGQGLRLIYYSQIVNDFQKGDIAEGYSVSREKKESFPLTVTSAQKNPTAFYLCASSRDRNQPQHFGDGTRLSIL.

The chain carries TRBV7-2 and TRBJ1-5; D gene ambiguous. The CDR3 loop spans 15 amino acids. CDR1 and CDR2 from the germline V gene are SGHTA and FQGNSA. Trimming stripped 5 bases from V and 2 bases from J, with 13 bases between. The CDR3 is CASSPTGLGNQPQHF. The CDR3 coding sequence is TGTGCCAGCAGCCCTACCGGGTTGGGCAATCAGCCCCAGCATTTT.

The V gene is TRBV5-4, the J gene TRBJ1-2; D is possibly TRBD1 (6 bases). Trimming removed 1 base at V and 3 bases at J, with 7 bases between. There are 13 residues in the CDR3. The germline V gene encodes CDR1 SGHNT and CDR2 YYREEE (reference sequence). The CDR3 spells CASSLTGYYGYTF. The CDR3 bases are TGTGCCAGCAGCTTGACAGGGTACTATGGCTACACCTTC.

The J gene is TRBJ2-3, the V gene TRBV14, with no clear D. The V gene lost 0 bases and the J gene lost 3 bases, with 13 bases spanning the gap. CDR1 SGHDN and CDR2 FVKESK come from the germline V gene. This CDR3 is built from 16 residues. CDR3: CASSQDTAGSTDTQYF. The CDR3 nucleotides read TGTGCCAGCAGCCAAGATACAGCCGGATCAACAGATACGCAGTATTTT.

In nucleotides, the CDR3 is TGCGCCAGCAGCCAAGGTACCCAGTACGCTGAAGCTTTCTTT. Amino acid sequence: CASSQGTQYAEAFF. This chain links TRBV4-3 with TRBJ1-1, with no clear D. V was shortened by 1 base and J by 6 bases, with 12 bases between the two germline ends. The CDR3 is 14 amino acids. CDR1 LGHNA and CDR2 YSLEER come from the germline V gene.

This chain joins TRBV7-8 and TRBJ2-5; D not certain. The V and J ends lost 0 bases and 4 bases respectively, with 9 bases between them. The CDR3 loop spans 14 amino acids. Germline CDR1 and CDR2: SGHVS and FQNEAQ. The CDR3 coding sequence is TGTGCCAGCAGCTTAGCGATGGGATCAGAGACCCAGTACTTC. Its translation: CASSLAMGSETQYF.

Here the CDR3 reads CASSPSTANTEAFF. The DNA for the CDR3 is TGCGCCAGCAGTCCCTCGACAGCGAACACTGAAGCTTTCTTT. The V call is TRBV5-1, the J call TRBJ1-1; TRBD1 is a possible D gene (5 bases). CDR3 size: 14 residues. Germline CDR1 is SGHRS and CDR2 is YFSETQ. The germline V and J ends were trimmed by 5 bases and 1 base, with 12 bases remaining between them.

This chain connects TRBV20-1 to TRBJ2-1; 10 bases fit TRBD2. CDR3 length: 19 amino acids. Germline lookup yields CDR1 DFQATT and CDR2 SNEGSKA (reference sequence). J lost 9 bases, V lost 5 bases, and 25 bases had no gene match. In nucleotides, the CDR3 is TGCAGTGCTCGCGGCGAGTGGGGAGGAGTAGCGGGGGGATTTAGTGAGCAGTTCTTC. Protein sequence: CSARGEWGGVAGGFSEQFF.

This chain uses TRBV5-1 with TRBJ1-2, with 7 bases matching TRBD1. The germline V gene has CDR1 SGHRS and CDR2 YFSETQ. The CDR3 contains 14 residues. J was trimmed by 5 bases and V by 4 bases; bases with no gene match: 8. The CDR3 loop reads CASSVRQGRYGYTF. The CDR3 coding sequence is TGCGCCAGCAGCGTACGACAGGGACGTTATGGCTACACCTTC.

This chain uses TRBV20-1 with TRBJ1-5; TRBD1 aligns across 8 bases. J lost 7 bases, V lost 6 bases, and 5 bases had no gene match. Germline loops: CDR1 DFQATT, CDR2 SNEGSKA (reference sequence). This CDR3 region has 12 residues. In DNA, the CDR3 is TGCAGTGCGGCAGGGGGCGACCAGCCCCAGCATTTT. The encoded protein is CSAAGGDQPQHF.

CDR3 coding DNA: TGTGCCAGCAGCCGTAGTGTAAACACCGGGGGAGGGGAGACCCAGTACTTC. Protein product: CASSRSVNTGGGETQYF. The chain uses TRBV3-1 and TRBJ2-5; the match to TRBD2 covers 7 bases. Germline CDR1 is LGHDT and CDR2 is YNNKEL (reference sequence). The CDR3 extends over 17 amino acids. V gave up 4 bases and J gave up 5 bases; unmatched junction bases: 16.